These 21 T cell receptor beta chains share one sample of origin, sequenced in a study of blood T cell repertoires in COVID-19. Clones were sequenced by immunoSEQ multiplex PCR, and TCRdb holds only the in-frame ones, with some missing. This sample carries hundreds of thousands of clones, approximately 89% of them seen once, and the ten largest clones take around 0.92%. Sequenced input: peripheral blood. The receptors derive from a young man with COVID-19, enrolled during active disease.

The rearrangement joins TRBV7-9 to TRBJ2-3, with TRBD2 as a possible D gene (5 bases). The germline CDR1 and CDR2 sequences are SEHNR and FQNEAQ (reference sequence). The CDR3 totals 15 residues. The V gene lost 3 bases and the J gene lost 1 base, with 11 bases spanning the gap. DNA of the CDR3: TGTGCCAGCAGCTTTGCGGGTGAGGGCACAGATACGCAGTATTTT. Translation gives CASSFAGEGTDTQYF.

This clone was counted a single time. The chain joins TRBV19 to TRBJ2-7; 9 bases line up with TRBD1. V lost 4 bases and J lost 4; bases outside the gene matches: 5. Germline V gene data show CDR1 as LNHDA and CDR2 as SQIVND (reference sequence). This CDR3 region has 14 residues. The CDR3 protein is CASSTGQGSYEQYF. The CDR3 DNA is TGTGCCAGTAGTACGGGACAGGGTTCGTACGAGCAGTACTTC.

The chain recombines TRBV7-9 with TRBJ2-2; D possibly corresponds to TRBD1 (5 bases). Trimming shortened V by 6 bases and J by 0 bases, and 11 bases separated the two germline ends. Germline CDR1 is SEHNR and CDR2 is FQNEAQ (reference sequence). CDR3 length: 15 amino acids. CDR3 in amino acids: CASRADSSNTGELFF. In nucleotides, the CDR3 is TGTGCCAGCAGAGCTGACAGTTCGAACACCGGGGAGCTGTTTTTT.

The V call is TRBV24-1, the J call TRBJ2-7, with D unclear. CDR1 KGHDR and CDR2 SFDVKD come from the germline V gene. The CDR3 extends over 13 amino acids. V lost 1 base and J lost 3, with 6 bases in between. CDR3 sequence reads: CATSDFYSYEQYF. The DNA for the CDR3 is TGTGCCACCAGTGATTTCTACAGCTACGAGCAGTACTTC.

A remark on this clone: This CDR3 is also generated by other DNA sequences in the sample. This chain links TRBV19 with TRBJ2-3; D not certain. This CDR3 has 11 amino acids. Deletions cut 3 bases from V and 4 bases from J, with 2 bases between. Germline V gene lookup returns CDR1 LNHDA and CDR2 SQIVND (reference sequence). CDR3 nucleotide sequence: TGTGCCAGTAGTATCTCAGATACGCAGTATTTT. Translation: CASSISDTQYF.

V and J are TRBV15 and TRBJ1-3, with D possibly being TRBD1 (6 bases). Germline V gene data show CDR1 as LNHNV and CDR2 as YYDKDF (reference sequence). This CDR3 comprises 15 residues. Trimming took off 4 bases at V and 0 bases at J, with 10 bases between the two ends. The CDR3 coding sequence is TGTGCCACCAGCAATACAGGGCGCTCTGGAAACACCATATATTTT. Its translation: CATSNTGRSGNTIYF.

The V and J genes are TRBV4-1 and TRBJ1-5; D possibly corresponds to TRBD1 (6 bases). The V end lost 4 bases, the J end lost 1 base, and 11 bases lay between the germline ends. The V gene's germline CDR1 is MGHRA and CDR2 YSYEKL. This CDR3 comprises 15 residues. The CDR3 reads CASSREQGSNQPQHF. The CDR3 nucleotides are TGCGCCAGCAGCCGCGAACAGGGCAGCAATCAGCCCCAGCATTTT.

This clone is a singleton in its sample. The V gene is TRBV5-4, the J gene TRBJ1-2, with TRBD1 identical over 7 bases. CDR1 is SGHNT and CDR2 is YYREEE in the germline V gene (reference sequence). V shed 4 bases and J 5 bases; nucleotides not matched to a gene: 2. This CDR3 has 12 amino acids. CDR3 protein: CASSEQGYGYTF. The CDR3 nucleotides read TGTGCCAGCAGCGAACAGGGGTATGGCTACACCTTC.

The DNA of the CDR3 is TGTGCCAGCAGTCCCTCTGATCTAGCGGGGTACCAAGAGACCCAGTACTTC. This gives the protein CASSPSDLAGYQETQYF. The chain couples TRBV6-2 or TRBV6-3 to TRBJ2-5; 9 nucleotides line up with TRBD2. The J segment lost 0 bases and the V segment lost 5 bases, leaving 10 bases of the junction unmatched. The CDR3 spans 17 residues. Germline V gene lookup returns CDR1 MNHEY and CDR2 SVGEGT.

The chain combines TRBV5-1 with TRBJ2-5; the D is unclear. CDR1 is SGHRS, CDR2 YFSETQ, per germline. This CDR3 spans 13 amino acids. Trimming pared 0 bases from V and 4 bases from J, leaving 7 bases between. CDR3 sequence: CASSLAPPETQYF. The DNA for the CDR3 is TGCGCCAGCAGCTTGGCTCCCCCAGAGACCCAGTACTTC.

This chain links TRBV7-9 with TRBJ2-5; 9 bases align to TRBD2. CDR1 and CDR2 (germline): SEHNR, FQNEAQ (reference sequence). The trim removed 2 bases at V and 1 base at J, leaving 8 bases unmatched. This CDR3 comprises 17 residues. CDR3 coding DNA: TGTGCCAGCAGCTTAAGGGCTAGCGGGACGGGCCAAGAGACCCAGTACTTC. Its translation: CASSLRASGTGQETQYF.

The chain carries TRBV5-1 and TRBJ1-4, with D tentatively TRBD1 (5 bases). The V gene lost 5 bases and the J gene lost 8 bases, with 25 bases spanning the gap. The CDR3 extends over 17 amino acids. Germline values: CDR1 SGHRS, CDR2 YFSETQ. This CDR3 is CASRPAYGGTGWEKLFF. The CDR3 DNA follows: TGCGCCAGCAGGCCCGCATACGGGGGGACCGGTTGGGAAAAACTGTTTTTT.

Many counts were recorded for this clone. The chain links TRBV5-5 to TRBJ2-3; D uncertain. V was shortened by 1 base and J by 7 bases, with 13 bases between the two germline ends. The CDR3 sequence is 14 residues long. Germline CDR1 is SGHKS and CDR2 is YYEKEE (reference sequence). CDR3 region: CASSLNYLAYTQYF. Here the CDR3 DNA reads TGTGCCAGCAGCTTGAACTACCTTGCCTATACGCAGTATTTT.

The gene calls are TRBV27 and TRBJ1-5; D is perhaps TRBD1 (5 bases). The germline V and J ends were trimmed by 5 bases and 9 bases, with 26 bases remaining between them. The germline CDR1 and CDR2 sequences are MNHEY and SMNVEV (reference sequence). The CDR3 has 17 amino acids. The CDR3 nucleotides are TGTGCCAGCAGTGCCGTATTTTCTGGGGCCGCCTTAAGGCCCCAGCATTTT. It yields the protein CASSAVFSGAALRPQHF.

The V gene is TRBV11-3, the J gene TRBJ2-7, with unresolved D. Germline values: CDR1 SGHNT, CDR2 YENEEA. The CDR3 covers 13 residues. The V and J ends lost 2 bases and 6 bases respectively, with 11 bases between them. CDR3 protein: CASSLIYALEQYF. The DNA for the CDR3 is TGTGCCAGCAGCTTAATCTATGCCCTCGAGCAGTACTTC. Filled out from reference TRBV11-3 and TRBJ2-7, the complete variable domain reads EAGVVQSPRYKIIEKKQPVAFWCNPISGHNTLYWYLQNLGQGPELLIRYENEEAVDDSQLPKDRFSAERLKGVDSTLKIQPAELGDSAVYLCASSLIYALEQYFGPGTRLTVT.

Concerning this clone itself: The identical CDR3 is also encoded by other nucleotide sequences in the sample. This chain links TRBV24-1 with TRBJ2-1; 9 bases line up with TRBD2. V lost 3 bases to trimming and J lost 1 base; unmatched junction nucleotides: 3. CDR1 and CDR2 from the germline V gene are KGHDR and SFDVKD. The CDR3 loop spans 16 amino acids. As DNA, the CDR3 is TGTGCCACCAGTGATAGAGGACTAGCGTCCTACAATGAGCAGTTCTTC. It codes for CATSDRGLASYNEQFF.

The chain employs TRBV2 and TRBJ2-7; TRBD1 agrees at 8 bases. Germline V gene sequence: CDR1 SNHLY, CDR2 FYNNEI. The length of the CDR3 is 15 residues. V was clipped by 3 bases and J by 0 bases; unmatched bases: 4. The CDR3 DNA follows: TGTGCCAGCAGTGACCGACAGGGGTCCTCCTACGAGCAGTACTTC. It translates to CASSDRQGSSYEQYF.

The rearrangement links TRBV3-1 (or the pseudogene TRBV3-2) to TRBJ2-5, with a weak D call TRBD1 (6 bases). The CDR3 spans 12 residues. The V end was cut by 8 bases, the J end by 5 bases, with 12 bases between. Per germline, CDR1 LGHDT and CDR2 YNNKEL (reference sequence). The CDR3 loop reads CASGGFSETQYF. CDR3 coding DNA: TGTGCCAGCGGGGGCTTTTCCGAGACCCAGTACTTC.

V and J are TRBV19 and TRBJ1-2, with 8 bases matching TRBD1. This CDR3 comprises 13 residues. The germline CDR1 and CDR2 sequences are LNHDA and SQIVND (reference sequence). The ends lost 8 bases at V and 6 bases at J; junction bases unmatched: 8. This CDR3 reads CASSQGGFNGYTF. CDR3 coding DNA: TGTGCCAGTTCACAGGGGGGCTTTAATGGCTACACCTTC.

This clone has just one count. The CDR3, as DNA: TGTGCCAGCAGCCAAGTAGCCAGCGGGAGTTTTCTGGAGACCCAGTACTTC. It is translated as CASSQVASGSFLETQYF. This chain links TRBV4-2 with TRBJ2-5, with 8 bases identical to TRBD2. The germline V gene encodes CDR1 LGHNA and CDR2 YNFKEQ. Losses at the gene ends were 1 base for V and 5 bases for J; bases not matched to a gene: 12. This CDR3 is built from 17 residues.

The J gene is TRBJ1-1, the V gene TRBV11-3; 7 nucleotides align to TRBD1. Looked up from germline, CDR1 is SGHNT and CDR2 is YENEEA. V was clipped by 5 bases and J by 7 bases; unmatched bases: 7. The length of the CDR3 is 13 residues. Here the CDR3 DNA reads TGTGCCAGCAGCGCGACAGGGAAGGGTGAAGCTTTCTTT. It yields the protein CASSATGKGEAFF.